The rows below give T cell receptor beta chains drawn from one sample of a study of T-cell reconstitution after alpha-beta-depleted transplantation in children. TCRdb recomputed calls from the PCR reads with MiXCR, one row per CDR3 protein. This table holds some 490,000 distinct CDR3 sequences, around 13% found once. Sequences were derived from PBMCs from the stem cell graft donor, sampled from the stem cell graft. The receptors were gathered from a human donor who donated a stem cell graft to a child with combined immunodeficiency. The CDR3 runs from the conserved cysteine through the conserved F or W. D genes are given only for firm matches. Clone size is stated in some rows and not others, as once, few, many or a class when expanded.

V gene	clone size	D gene	J gene	CDR3 DNA	CDR3 protein
TRBV29-1	few	NA	TRBJ2-1	TGCAGCGTTACCGGTGGAGGGGGCTCGGACAATGAGCAGTTCTTC	CSVTGGGGSDNEQFF
TRBV12-3/TRBV12-4	NA	NA	TRBJ1-5	TGTGCCAGCAGTTTACCGCTTCAGCCCCAGCATTTT	CASSLPLQPQHF
TRBV12-5	few	NA	TRBJ1-2	TGTGCTAGTGGTTTAGGCAACGGAGATGGCTACACCTTC	CASGLGNGDGYTF
TRBV7-9	NA	NA	TRBJ2-7	TGTGCCAGCAGCTTACTGGGGGGCTCCGAGCAGTACTTC	CASSLLGGSEQYF
TRBV7-2	few	NA	TRBJ2-7	TGTGCCAGCAGCTTAGCAGGTACAACGTGGGCCTACGAGCAGTACTTC	CASSLAGTTWAYEQYF
TRBV23-1	once	NA	TRBJ2-2	TGCGCCAGCAGTCAGGTTAACAGCCAAAACACCGGGGAGCTGTTTTTT	CASSQVNSQNTGELFF
TRBV12-3/TRBV12-4	many	NA	TRBJ2-3	TGTGCCAGCAGTGGAATAGGAGATACGCAGTATTTT	CASSGIGDTQYF
TRBV27	many	TRBD1	TRBJ2-4	TGTGCCAGCAGTTCTGGGGTAACAGGGGTCTCAAACATTCAGTACTTC	CASSSGVTGVSNIQYF
TRBV11-3	many	NA	TRBJ2-3	TGTGCCAGCACCCACTCGGACAGTCACGCGCAGTATTTT	CASTHSDSHAQYF
TRBV29-1	NA	NA	TRBJ2-7	TGCAGCGTTGAAAGGGGAGTGGGTTCCTACGAGCAGTACTTC	CSVERGVGSYEQYF
TRBV12-3/TRBV12-4	many	NA	TRBJ2-3	TGTGCCAGCAGCCGTGGAGGAGGGTCAGATACGCAGTATTTT	CASSRGGGSDTQYF
TRBV12-3/TRBV12-4	many	TRBD1	TRBJ2-7	TGTGCCAGCAGTCTACAGGGGGATGGCGAGCAGTACTTC	CASSLQGDGEQYF
TRBV20-1	many	NA	TRBJ2-5	TGCAGTGCTAGATCCTTAGAGGGGGACCAAGAGACCCAGTACTTC	CSARSLEGDQETQYF
TRBV6-4	NA	NA	TRBJ2-1	TGTGCCAGCAGTGACTGGTGGGGGGGCGTCGATGAGCAGTTCTTC	CASSDWWGGVDEQFF
TRBV4-3	NA	NA	TRBJ2-7	TGCGCCAGCAGCCAGACTGCGGGCCCCGGTGAGCAGTACTTC	CASSQTAGPGEQYF
TRBV18	NA	TRBD1	TRBJ2-1	TGTGCCAGCTCACCCACGGGACAGGGGGCCTCCTACAATGAGCAGTTCTTC	CASSPTGQGASYNEQFF
TRBV25-1	many	NA	TRBJ1-2	TGTGCCAGCAGTAAAGCCGTTGGGCACTACACCTTC	CASSKAVGHYTF
TRBV6-2/TRBV6-3	NA	NA	TRBJ2-1	TGTGCCAGCAGTTTGAGCCCTCGGGGGGCGGGAGTCCCCTACAATGAGCAGTTCTTC	CASSLSPRGAGVPYNEQFF
TRBV3-1	NA	TRBD2	TRBJ2-1	TGTGCCAGCAGCCAGCGGACTAGCGGGGGGAACGACAATGAGCAGTTCTTC	CASSQRTSGGNDNEQFF
TRBV7-2	NA	TRBD1	TRBJ2-7	TGTGCCAGCAGCTTAGAAGGGACAGGGCTTCACTACGAGCAGTACTTC	CASSLEGTGLHYEQYF
TRBV7-2	many	NA	TRBJ2-3	TGTGCCAGCAGCCCCCCGTTCTACACAGATACGCAGTATTTT	CASSPPFYTDTQYF
TRBV10-3	many	TRBD2	TRBJ2-7	TGTGCCATCAGTGAATTGAGCGGGGGGTCCTCCTACGAGCAGTACTTC	CAISELSGGSSYEQYF
TRBV24-1	NA	TRBD2	TRBJ2-2	TGTGCCACCAGTGACCGACTAGCGGGAGGGACCGGGGAGCTGTTTTTT	CATSDRLAGGTGELFF
TRBV5-1	few	NA	TRBJ1-2	TGCGCCAGCAGTTTGAACAGCGAATATGGCTACACCTTC	CASSLNSEYGYTF
TRBV12-3/TRBV12-4	few	TRBD1	TRBJ2-2	TGTGCCAGCAGTGGGGACAGGGGGTCCGGGGAGCTGTTTTTT	CASSGDRGSGELFF
TRBV10-3	many	NA	TRBJ2-1	TGTGCCATCAGTACGGCGGGAAAGATTGAGCAGTTCTTC	CAISTAGKIEQFF
TRBV11-3	NA	TRBD1	TRBJ1-3	TGTGCCAGCAGTTTTCAGGGACAGGGGATCTCTGGAAACACCATATATTTT	CASSFQGQGISGNTIYF
TRBV7-8	NA	NA	TRBJ2-1	TGTGCCAGCAGCGCCAGTCCACAGGGTTGGCAGTTCTTC	CASSASPQGWQFF
TRBV5-1	NA	TRBD1	TRBJ2-3	TGCGCCAGCAGCTTGGGACAGGGGAAGGAAAATACGCAGTATTTT	CASSLGQGKENTQYF
TRBV12-3/TRBV12-4	NA	NA	TRBJ2-4	TGTGCCAGCAGTCCGCGAAACGAGGGGAACATTCAGTACTTC	CASSPRNEGNIQYF
TRBV5-1	NA	NA	TRBJ2-2	TGCGCCAGCAGCTTTGGCCCTCACACCGGGGAGCTGTTTTTT	CASSFGPHTGELFF
TRBV11-3	NA	NA	TRBJ2-2	TGTGCCAGCAGCCACAGGAACACCGGGGAGCTGTTTTTT	CASSHRNTGELFF
TRBV7-2	NA	NA	TRBJ2-7	TGTGCCAGCAGCGCCCGACAGGGGAGGGGCCACGAGCAGTACTTC	CASSARQGRGHEQYF
TRBV5-6	NA	NA	TRBJ2-7	TGTGCCAGCAGCCCTCCGATGGCGGGAACTCCGGTCTACGAGCAGTACTTC	CASSPPMAGTPVYEQYF
TRBV7-2	few	NA	TRBJ1-6	TGTGCCAGCAGCTCCGACGGAGTTTATTCACCCCTCCACTTT	CASSSDGVYSPLHF
TRBV20-1	many	TRBD1	TRBJ2-7	TGCAGTGCTCCCGGACAGGGTTCGTTCGAGCAGTACTTC	CSAPGQGSFEQYF
TRBV20-1	few	NA	TRBJ2-5	TGCAGTGCTAGAGGCTTTCAAGAGACCCAGTACTTC	CSARGFQETQYF
TRBV5-5	few	NA	TRBJ1-1	TGTGCCAGCAGCTCGGACCTGTACACTGAAGCTTTCTTT	CASSSDLYTEAFF
TRBV29-1	NA	NA	TRBJ1-1	TGCAGCGTTGGGTCCCTCGGTGAAGCTTTCTTT	CSVGSLGEAFF
TRBV7-2	few	NA	TRBJ2-4	TGTGCCAGCAGCTCAACCCCCGGTGACATTCAGTACTTC	CASSSTPGDIQYF
TRBV9	many	TRBD2	TRBJ2-3	TGTGCCAGCACCAGGACTAGCGGGTCTTCCACAGATACGCAGTATTTT	CASTRTSGSSTDTQYF
TRBV19	NA	NA	TRBJ2-3	TGTGCCAGTAGTATAGAAGTAAGTCGGGATACGCAGTATTTT	CASSIEVSRDTQYF
TRBV12-3/TRBV12-4	NA	NA	TRBJ2-7	TGTGCCAAATGGACGGCATCCTTCCCGGGAGAGCAGTACTTC	CAKWTASFPGEQYF
TRBV5-4	NA	TRBD1	TRBJ1-3	TGTGCCAGCAGCCAGGGACAGCGAAACACCATATATTTT	CASSQGQRNTIYF
TRBV7-2	many	NA	TRBJ2-1	TGTGCCAGCAGCCCCTGGACGGGCTTTGTTGCCTACAATGAGCAGTTCTTC	CASSPWTGFVAYNEQFF
TRBV29-1	many	TRBD2	TRBJ2-1	TGCAGCGCCCCAGCGGGAGGGGGCAATGAGCAGTTCTTC	CSAPAGGGNEQFF
TRBV7-2	NA	NA	TRBJ2-3	TGTGCCAGCAGCTTAGGGAGCCCAGATACGCAGTATTTT	CASSLGSPDTQYF
TRBV7-9	NA	NA	TRBJ2-7	TGTGCCAGCAGCTTAGTCGGGACTCGGGAGCGAAGGTACTTC	CASSLVGTRERRYF
TRBV14	few	NA	TRBJ2-1	TGTGCCAGCAGCCCCTACGGGATCTCCTACAATGAGCAGTTCTTC	CASSPYGISYNEQFF
TRBV30	few	NA	TRBJ1-1	TGTGCCTGGAGTTTGCGGACTGAAGCTTTCTTT	CAWSLRTEAFF
TRBV27	NA	TRBD1	TRBJ1-2	TGTGCCAGCAAGGGACAGTTAACGACTCCTAACTATGGCTACACCTTC	CASKGQLTTPNYGYTF
TRBV12-3/TRBV12-4	many	TRBD2	TRBJ2-7	TGTGCCAGCAGTTTTTCCGGCGGGAGAAGGTCCTACGAGCAGTACTTC	CASSFSGGRRSYEQYF
TRBV6-5	NA	NA	TRBJ1-1	TGTGCCAGCAGTTACTCGAGGATCAGAGTAAACACTGAAGCTTTCTTT	CASSYSRIRVNTEAFF
TRBV7-9	NA	NA	TRBJ2-3	TGTGCCAGCAGCCCTCCCCCAGAGGGCACAGATACGCAGTATTTT	CASSPPPEGTDTQYF